The 9 T cell receptor beta chains below were found in one sample sequenced in a study of graft-versus-host responses after intestinal transplantation. The data were produced by immunoSEQ multiplex PCR, yet TCRdb's version contains in-frame clones alone and is incomplete. Found here are roughly 15,000 clones, 30% to 40% of them singletons; the top ten hold 1.1%. The sample consisted of alloreactive CD4+ T cells from a mixed lymphocyte reaction culture, taken before intestinal transplant. The subset was: CFSE-low proliferating T cells sorted from roughly 6-day pre-transplant mixed lymphocyte reaction (GvH or HvG direction). These receptor sequences come from a human patient who received an intestinal transplant.

The chain couples TRBV6-6 to TRBJ2-1, with 8 positions matching TRBD2. CDR3 length: 13 residues. Trimming removed 10 bases from V and 5 bases from J; junction bases left unmatched: 7. Germline loops: CDR1 MNHNY, CDR2 SVGAGI (reference sequence). The CDR3 spells CATERGYNNEQFF. CDR3 sequence (DNA): TGTGCCACCGAGCGGGGGTACAACAATGAGCAGTTCTTC.

This clone was observed a single time. This rearrangement joins TRBV13 to TRBJ2-5; 8 bases agree with TRBD2. The DNA end is a closer match to TRBJ2-7, so the J assignment may be wrong. Germline CDR1 is PRHDT and CDR2 is FYEKMQ (reference sequence). The CDR3 consists of 15 residues. The CDR3 nucleotides read TGTGCCATCTCTAAGCGGGGGAGTGACTCCTACGAGCAGTACTTC. Protein sequence: CAISKRGSDSYEQYF.

This rearrangement joins TRBV11-3 to TRBJ2-1; 9 bases are a match to TRBD2. The CDR3 has 15 residues. With V trimmed by 8 bases and J by 3 bases, 8 bases remained unmatched. The germline V gene has CDR1 SGHNT and CDR2 YENEEA. CDR3 sequence (DNA): TGTGCCAGCCGGGCCAGCGGGGGGAACTACAATGAGCAGTTCTTC. Its protein product is CASRASGGNYNEQFF.

This clone was found a few times. V is TRBV6-4 and J is TRBJ2-1; possible D gene TRBD1, 6 bases. Germline CDR1 MRHNA, CDR2 SNTAGT. V was pared by 5 bases and J by 10 bases, with 15 bases between. The CDR3 covers 13 residues. CDR3 amino acids: CASSSFFGTEQFF. CDR3 sequence (DNA): TGTGCCAGCAGTTCCTTCTTCGGGACAGAGCAGTTCTTC.

This clone is categorized as medium-sized (0.01 to 0.1%). The rearrangement joins TRBV27 to TRBJ1-1; D may be TRBD1 (6 bases). V shed 0 bases and J shed 0 bases, with 8 bases lying between them. Germline CDR1 is MNHEY and CDR2 is SMNVEV (reference sequence). The CDR3 sequence is 15 residues long. The CDR3, as DNA: TGTGCCAGCAGTTTATCACAGGGAGTGAACACTGAAGCTTTCTTT. As protein: CASSLSQGVNTEAFF.

The chain uses TRBV4-1 and TRBJ2-7; 9 nucleotides match TRBD2. The germline CDR1 and CDR2 sequences are MGHRA and YSYEKL. V dropped 0 bases and J dropped 6; count of bases not matched to a gene: 18. The CDR3 is made up of 19 amino acids. CDR3: CASSQDPKWRGGGAVEQYF. For the CDR3, the DNA is TGCGCCAGCAGCCAAGATCCAAAGTGGCGAGGCGGGGGGGCGGTCGAGCAGTACTTC.

This clone is medium-sized within its sample. V usage is TRBV5-1 and J usage is TRBJ2-3; TRBD2 might be the D (6 bases). This CDR3 is 16 amino acids long. Per the germline V gene, CDR1 is SGHRS and CDR2 is YFSETQ. Trimming left V 4 bases short and J 0 bases short, with 15 bases between. The CDR3 sequence: CASSTGLEISTDTQYF. DNA of the CDR3: TGCGCCAGCAGCACGGGACTTGAGATTAGCACAGATACGCAGTATTTT.

The chain uses TRBV5-5 and TRBJ2-5, with D maybe TRBD2 (6 bases). In germline, CDR1 is SGHKS, CDR2 YYEKEE (reference sequence). This CDR3 is built from 15 residues. Trimming took 4 bases from V and 5 from J, leaving 18 bases between them. The CDR3 coding sequence is TGTGCCAGCAGCCCCGGGACTGAGGTTGTGGAGACCCAGTACTTC. Its translation: CASSPGTEVVETQYF.

This clone was picked up a small number of times. This chain joins TRBV7-2 and TRBJ2-3; D call uncertain. Germline V CDR1 and CDR2: SGHTA, FQGNSA. V lost 5 bases and J 0 bases, leaving 9 bases between the germline ends. The CDR3 is 14 amino acids. Here the CDR3 DNA reads TGTGCCAGCAGCCCGTATCCTAGCACAGATACGCAGTATTTT. The encoded protein is CASSPYPSTDTQYF.